This T cell receptor (beta chain) was sequenced for a study of CXCR3-negative and CXCR3-positive naive CD8 T cells. Whole-study findings and limits: CXCR3-expressing naive cells carried TRB CDR3s more hydrophobic than those of CXCR3-negative naive cells.

The CDR3 loop spans 20 amino acids. To note about this clonotype: What it binds is unknown.

UMI-labeled 5' RACE yielded the TRB cDNA libraries. TCRdb reprocessed the 5' RACE reads, keeping one entry per CDR3 protein, no DNA. The clone table shows about 120,000 distinct CDR3 sequences, with the ten largest holding approximately 0.4%. The naive CD8+ gate required CD45RO-CCR7+CD27+CD95- phenotype. This TCR was recovered from a human donor in good health. Some clones in this sample may be carry-over from other donors' samples. The source material was naive CXCR3+ CD8+ T cells from blood. Subset of the sample: CD45RO-CCR7+CD27+CD95- naive CD8+ T cells expressing CXCR3 (TNR3+). This chain joins TRBV12-3 or TRBV12-4 and TRBJ2-1; TCRdb's D call, TRBD1, is unchecked because there is no DNA. CDR3 protein: CASSPPSYRTDTDSYNEQFF.